This T cell receptor beta chain was retrieved from a study of T-cell reconstitution after alpha-beta-depleted transplantation in children. Study-wide results and caveats: Surviving recipient cells, namely T cells and thymic progenitors, were the source of high day-60 TCRbeta diversity in some patients. Alpha-beta T cells present about two months after transplant were reported to originate from several hundred expanded graft clones. One year post-transplant, T-cell counts and diversity were largely derived from T cells produced anew.

This clonotype was seen only a few times. The antigen is not known. The TCRbeta library was prepared with unique molecular identifiers. Using its own MiXCR run on the PCR reads, TCRdb lists one record per CDR3 protein. Counted here are more than 120,000 distinct CDR3 sequences, about 9% occurring once; the ten biggest clones make up over 15%. Trimming took 5 bases from V and 5 from J, leaving 15 bases between them. The CDR3 has 15 amino acids. This receptor was identified in a female patient aged 2-9 years who had a stem cell transplant for congenital amegakaryocytic thrombocytopenia, so the T cells may come from the graft donor. The source material was PBMCs, mostly from graft donor cells, sampled 180 days after TCRalphabeta/CD19-depleted stem cell transplant. The chain combines TRBV12-3 or TRBV12-4 with TRBJ2-2, with D maybe TRBD2 (5 bases). The CDR3, as DNA: TGTGCCAGCAGTCCCCGACCACCGGGGACCGGGGAGCTGTTTTTT. This translates into CASSPRPPGTGELFF.